Following are 10 T cell receptor beta chains from one sample sequenced in a study of blood T cell repertoires in COVID-19. The protocol was immunoSEQ multiplex PCR, while the TCRdb copy is restricted to in-frame clones and leaves out a portion. The sample gives about 80,000 clones, around 83% of which show up once; 39% is in the top ten. The sample consisted of peripheral blood. The source of these receptors is a man older than 75 with active or convalescent COVID-19.

The chain recombines TRBV30 with TRBJ1-1; perhaps TRBD1 as D (5 bases). Looked up from germline, CDR1 is GTSNPN and CDR2 is SVGIG (reference sequence). This CDR3 is built from 13 residues. The germline V and J ends were trimmed by 3 bases and 5 bases, with 13 bases remaining between them. The CDR3: CAWRQRGRTEAFF. In DNA form, the CDR3 reads TGTGCCTGGAGGCAACGGGGGAGGACTGAAGCTTTCTTT.

This clone was seen only once. The V and J genes are TRBV4-1 and TRBJ1-5; possibly TRBD1 for D (5 bases). Trimming removed 0 bases from V and 0 bases from J, with 12 bases in between. The CDR3 covers 17 residues. Germline V gene lookup returns CDR1 MGHRA and CDR2 YSYEKL. CDR3 nucleotide sequence: TGCGCCAGCAGCCAAGAAGGGGCAGGCCATAGCAATCAGCCCCAGCATTTT. Its translation is CASSQEGAGHSNQPQHF.

This chain joins TRBV5-1 and TRBJ1-3; 10 bases match TRBD1. Germline V CDR1 and CDR2: SGHRS, YFSETQ. Unmatched junction bases numbered 5, after V lost 5 bases and J lost 0 bases. This CDR3 is built from 16 residues. The CDR3 DNA sequence: TGCGCCAGCAGTCCGGGACAGGGGAACTCTGGAAACACCATATATTTT. This sequence encodes CASSPGQGNSGNTIYF.

There are a few counts of this clone. The gene calls are TRBV6-1 and TRBJ1-1; a weak D match, TRBD1 (5 bases). V dropped 2 bases and J dropped 4 bases, with 14 bases sitting between them. CDR1 and CDR2 (germline): MNHNS, SASEGT. The CDR3 runs 15 residues. This CDR3 is CASSELAGYVTEAFF. CDR3 in DNA: TGTGCCAGCAGTGAACTGGCAGGGTATGTCACTGAAGCTTTCTTT.

This chain connects TRBV6-5 to TRBJ1-1; TRBD1 might be the D (5 bases). The V end lost 2 bases, the J end lost 3 bases, and 13 bases lay between the germline ends. The CDR3 is made up of 15 amino acids. Germline loops: CDR1 MNHEY, CDR2 SVGAGI. CDR3 coding DNA: TGTGCCAGCAGTTACAATGAGGGGAGGGACACTGAAGCTTTCTTT. Translation gives CASSYNEGRDTEAFF.

The J gene is TRBJ1-4, the V gene TRBV5-1; 7 bases align to TRBD1. In germline, CDR1 is SGHRS, CDR2 YFSETQ. This CDR3 has 15 residues. The J segment lost 7 bases and the V segment lost 3 bases, leaving 9 bases of the junction unmatched. The CDR3 DNA follows: TGCGCCAGCAGCTCCCAAGGGGGCTATGGTGAAAAACTGTTTTTT. Translation: CASSSQGGYGEKLFF.

The chain uses TRBV6-5 and TRBJ1-2; weak D call: TRBD1 (6 bases). Germline CDR1 is MNHEY and CDR2 is SVGAGI. Trimming shortened V by 1 base and J by 8 bases, and 11 bases separated the two germline ends. This CDR3 contains 13 residues. Here the CDR3 reads CASSYFAGEGYTF. The CDR3 nucleotides read TGTGCCAGCAGTTACTTTGCAGGGGAAGGCTACACCTTC.

This clone was observed a handful of times. The chain employs TRBV2 and TRBJ2-6; TRBD2 is a possible D gene (5 bases). The V and J ends lost 8 bases and 0 bases respectively, with 5 bases between them. CDR3 length equals 13 residues. The V gene's germline CDR1 is SNHLY and CDR2 FYNNEI. The CDR3 here is CASAGSGANVLTF. The CDR3, as DNA: TGTGCCAGCGCGGGCTCTGGGGCCAACGTCCTGACTTTC.

The chain couples TRBV3-1 (or the pseudogene TRBV3-2) to TRBJ2-3; a weak D match, TRBD2 (5 bases). This CDR3 is 16 amino acids long. Per the germline V gene, CDR1 is LGHDT and CDR2 is YNNKEL (reference sequence). The V end was cut by 1 base, the J end by 4 bases, with 15 bases between. The CDR3 protein is CASSQGRTRVADTQYF. The CDR3 nucleotides are TGTGCCAGCAGCCAAGGACGGACTCGGGTCGCAGATACGCAGTATTTT.

This chain joins TRBV30 and TRBJ1-1, with D unclear. V was cut by 5 bases and J by 0 bases, with 7 bases left in between. The germline CDR1 and CDR2 sequences are GTSNPN and SVGIG (reference sequence). This CDR3 has 12 amino acids. The CDR3, as DNA: TGTGCCTGGGGAACACTGAACACTGAAGCTTTCTTT. Its translation: CAWGTLNTEAFF.